This record covers a single T cell receptor beta chain. The target antigen is unknown. With 6 bases clipped from V and 5 bases from J, the junction kept 4 bases outside the gene matches. This CDR3 region has 15 residues. Germline loops: CDR1 MNHEY, CDR2 SVGAGI. This record belongs to a study of shared clonotypes between healthy human individuals. Whole-study findings and limits: Estimated richness values were generally larger in naive subsets than in memory subsets.

The donors, healthy adults who were HIV-negative, had experienced no recent acute infections or vaccinations. CD4+ cells were split into CD45RA+ naive and CD45RA-negative memory subsets. Assay used: immunoSEQ multiplex PCR; TCRdb lists only in-frame clones, some missing. The sample contains about 530,000 clones, 90% to 97% of which appear only once. The source is a woman aged 25 to 39 in good health. V is TRBV6-5 and J is TRBJ2-3; 14 positions match TRBD2. What was sequenced was naive CD4+ T cells sorted from blood. The subset denotes: CD45RA+ positively selected. The CDR3 sequence is CASRGLAGVGDTQYF. The CDR3, as DNA: TGTGCCAGCAGGGGACTAGCGGGAGTTGGAGATACGCAGTATTTT.